This T cell receptor beta chain derives from a study of cytomegalovirus exposure and HLA in healthy donors. The length of the CDR3 is 15 residues. Trimming left V 4 bases short and J 2 bases short, with 13 bases between. Germline V CDR1 and CDR2: MNHEY, SVGAGI. In the PCR, 60 Vbeta and 13 Jbeta primers were used. Sequenced by immunoSEQ multiplex PCR; TCRdb stores in-frame clones only, minus some. The data contain under 100,000 clones, more than 60% of them singletons. The rearrangement uses TRBV6-5 and TRBJ2-3; possibly TRBD2 for D (5 bases). The TCR originated in a human donor in good health. The sample was PBMCs. The CDR3 nucleotides are TGTGCCAGCAGTTTAGACTACGCGTCCACAGATACGCAGTATTTT. Translated, it gives CASSLDYASTDTQYF.